Included here is one T cell receptor beta chain sequence, with context. Its cognate antigen is unknown. This sample was included in a study of beta chain features in type 1 diabetes. Notes on the study in general: In all four CD4+ subsets, TCRB CDR3 length was significantly, moderately reduced in type 1 diabetes.

Expressed TCRB transcripts were sequenced because the isolated RNA had all been reverse transcribed beforehand. Sequenced by immunoSEQ multiplex PCR; TCRdb stores in-frame clones only, minus some. Of a few hundred thousand clones listed, 16% are singletons. Material for sequencing was naive CD4+ T cells from blood. The origin of this receptor is a young man with type 1 diabetes.

CDR3 protein: CASSQDRNIQYF. The CDR3 nucleotides are TGTGCCAGCAGCCAGGACCGAAACATTCAGTACTTC. V and J are TRBV7-2 and TRBJ2-4; D unresolved. In germline, CDR1 is SGHTA, CDR2 FQGNSA. The CDR3 has 12 residues. Between the trimmed V and J ends, which lost 5 bases and 6 bases, there was a span of 8 bases.